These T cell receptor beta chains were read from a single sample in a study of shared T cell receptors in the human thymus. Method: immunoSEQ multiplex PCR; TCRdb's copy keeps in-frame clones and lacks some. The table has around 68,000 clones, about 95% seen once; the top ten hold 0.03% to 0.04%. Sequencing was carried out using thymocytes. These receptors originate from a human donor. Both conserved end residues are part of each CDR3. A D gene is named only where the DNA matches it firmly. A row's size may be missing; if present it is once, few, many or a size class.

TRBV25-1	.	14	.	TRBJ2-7	CASSDGRCSYEQYF	TGTGCCAGCAGTGACGGCAGGTGCTCCTACGAGCAGTACTTC
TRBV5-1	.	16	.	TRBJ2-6	CASIKGHSSGANVLTF	TGCGCCAGCATAAAAGGGCACAGCTCTGGGGCCAACGTCCTGACTTTC
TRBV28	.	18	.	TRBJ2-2	CASSLSGGGGANSGELFF	TGTGCCAGCAGTTTATCCGGTGGAGGGGGCGCGAATTCCGGGGAGCTGTTTTTT
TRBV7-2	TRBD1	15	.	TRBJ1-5	CASSFGTARNQPQHF	TGTGCCAGCAGCTTCGGGACAGCACGCAATCAGCCCCAGCATTTT
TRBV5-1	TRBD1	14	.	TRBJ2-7	CASSLDQGVDEQYF	TGCGCCAGCAGCTTGGACCAGGGGGTAGACGAGCAGTACTTC
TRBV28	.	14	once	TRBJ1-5	CASSFYPEYQPQHF	TGTGCCAGCAGTTTTTACCCCGAGTATCAGCCCCAGCATTTT
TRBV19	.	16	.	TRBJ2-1	CASSPPLRGAYNEQFF	TGTGCCAGTAGCCCACCTTTAAGGGGGGCCTACAATGAGCAGTTCTTC
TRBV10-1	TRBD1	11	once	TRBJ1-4	CATTGAEKLFF	TGCGCCACCACAGGGGCCGAAAAACTGTTTTTT
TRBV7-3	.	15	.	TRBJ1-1	CASSLVYGERTEAFF	TGTGCCAGCAGCTTAGTATATGGGGAACGGACTGAAGCTTTCTTT
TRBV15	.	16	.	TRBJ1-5	CATSRDRSYSNQPQHF	TGTGCCACCAGCAGAGATCGAAGTTACAGCAATCAGCCCCAGCATTTT
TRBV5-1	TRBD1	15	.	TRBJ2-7	CASSSRKQGAYEQYF	TGCGCCAGCAGCTCCCGCAAACAGGGGGCCTACGAGCAGTACTTC
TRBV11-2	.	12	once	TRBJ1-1	CASSYDIFSAFF	TGTGCCAGCAGTTACGACATATTTTCGGCTTTCTTT
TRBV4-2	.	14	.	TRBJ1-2	CASSPIGWTLGYTF	TGTGCCAGCAGCCCAATCGGATGGACTTTGGGCTACACCTTC
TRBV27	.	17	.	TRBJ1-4	CASSFRETGTQNEKLFF	TGTGCCAGCAGTTTTCGAGAGACCGGGACTCAAAATGAAAAACTGTTTTTT
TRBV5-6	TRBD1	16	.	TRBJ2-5	CASSLYSRGQGETQYF	TGTGCCAGCAGCTTGTATTCCAGGGGGCAGGGGGAGACCCAGTACTTC
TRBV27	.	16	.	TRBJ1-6	CASSLSWQFPNSPLHF	TGTGCCAGCAGTTTATCGTGGCAGTTCCCTAATTCACCCCTCCACTTT
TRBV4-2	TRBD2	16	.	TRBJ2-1	CASSLPAGGPDNEQFF	TGTGCCAGCAGCCTACCAGCGGGGGGGCCTGACAATGAGCAGTTCTTC
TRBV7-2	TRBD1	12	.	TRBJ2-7	CASKPQGDEQYF	TGTGCCAGCAAACCCCAGGGGGACGAGCAGTACTTC
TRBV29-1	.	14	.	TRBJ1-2	CSVGWGSRQDGYTF	TGCAGCGTTGGATGGGGTAGTAGGCAGGATGGCTACACCTTC
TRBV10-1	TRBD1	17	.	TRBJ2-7	CASSETADRGRRYEQYF	TGCGCCAGCAGTGAGACCGCGGACAGGGGGCGCCGGTACGAGCAGTACTTC
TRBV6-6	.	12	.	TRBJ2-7	CASLRGGDEQYF	TGTGCCAGCTTGAGGGGTGGGGACGAGCAGTACTTC
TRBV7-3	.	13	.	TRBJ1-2	CASSPHEGNGYTF	TGTGCCAGCAGCCCCCACGAGGGAAATGGCTACACCTTC
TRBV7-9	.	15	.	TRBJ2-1	CASSLHATRADEQFF	TGTGCCAGCAGCTTACATGCAACCCGAGCGGATGAGCAGTTCTTC
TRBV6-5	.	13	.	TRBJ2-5	CASSYGPGKTQYF	TGTGCCAGCAGTTACGGTCCGGGAAAGACCCAGTACTTC
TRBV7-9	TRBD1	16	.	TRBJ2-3	CASSLLQGAPGDTQYF	TGTGCCAGCAGCTTACTACAGGGGGCGCCCGGAGATACGCAGTATTTT
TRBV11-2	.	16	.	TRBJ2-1	CASSLDRALGGDEQFF	TGTGCCAGCAGCTTAGATAGAGCTCTTGGAGGCGATGAGCAGTTCTTC
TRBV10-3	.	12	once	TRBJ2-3	CAIRVGADTQYF	TGTGCCATCAGGGTGGGGGCGGATACGCAGTATTTT
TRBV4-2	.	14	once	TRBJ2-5	CASSQDWGQETQYF	TGTGCCAGCAGCCAAGATTGGGGCCAAGAGACCCAGTACTTC
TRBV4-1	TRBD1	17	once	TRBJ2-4	CASSQDLKDRVENIQYF	TGCGCCAGCAGCCAAGATCTTAAAGACAGGGTCGAAAACATTCAGTACTTC
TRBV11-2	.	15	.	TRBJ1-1	CASSLARDSSGGAFF	TGTGCCAGCAGCTTAGCGCGGGACTCCTCGGGAGGAGCTTTCTTT
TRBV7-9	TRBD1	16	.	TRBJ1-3	CASSSYRGNGGNTIYF	TGTGCCAGCAGCTCTTACAGGGGAAACGGTGGAAACACCATATATTTT
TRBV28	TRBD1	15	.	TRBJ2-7	CASSGPGQGTYEQYF	TGTGCCAGCAGTGGACCGGGACAGGGTACCTACGAGCAGTACTTC
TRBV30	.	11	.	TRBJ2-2	CAGIADRELFF	TGTGCCGGGATAGCGGACAGGGAGCTGTTTTTT
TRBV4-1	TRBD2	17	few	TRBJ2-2	CASSQVQAGVGAGELFF	TGCGCCAGCAGCCAAGTGCAAGCGGGGGTTGGGGCTGGGGAGCTGTTTTTT
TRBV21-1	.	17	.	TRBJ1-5	CASSTSGPQGANQPQHF	TGTGCCAGCAGCACCTCAGGCCCACAGGGGGCCAATCAGCCCCAGCATTTT
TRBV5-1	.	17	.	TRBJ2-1	CASSLRWVASKYNEQFF	TGCGCCAGCAGCTTGAGGTGGGTAGCGAGTAAATACAATGAGCAGTTCTTC
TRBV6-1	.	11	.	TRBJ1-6	CASSFNSPLHF	TGTGCCAGCAGCTTCAATTCACCCCTCCACTTT
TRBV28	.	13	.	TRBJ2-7	CATSPGDCYEQYF	TGTGCCACCTCACCAGGAGACTGCTACGAGCAGTACTTC
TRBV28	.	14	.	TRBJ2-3	CASSLIGVGDTQYF	TGTGCCAGCAGTTTGATTGGGGTTGGGGACACGCAGTATTTT
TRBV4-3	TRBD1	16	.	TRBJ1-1	CASSQIPQGERAEAFF	TGCGCCAGCAGCCAAATACCACAGGGGGAAAGGGCTGAAGCTTTCTTT
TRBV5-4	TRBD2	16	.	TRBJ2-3	CASSLPAGDPTDTQYF	TGTGCCAGCAGCTTGCCGGCGGGGGACCCCACAGATACGCAGTATTTT
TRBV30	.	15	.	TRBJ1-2	CAWILDAARGYGYTF	TGTGCCTGGATTCTAGACGCCGCCAGGGGCTATGGCTACACCTTC